These 15 T cell receptor beta chains were all obtained from the same sample, sequenced in a study of vaccination effects on CD4 cells after COVID-19. The method was immunoSEQ multiplex PCR; TCRdb's version includes in-frame clones alone and lacks a portion of them. The sample holds about 68,000 clones; about 80% are singletons and the top ten take 10% to 15%. Using viral peptide pools, the ViraFEST assay grew out antigen-specific CD4+ T cells prior to sequencing. The authors isolated CD4+ T cells after nine to eleven days of culture. Vaccine recipients lacked prior SARS-CoV-2 infection and had negative nucleocapsid antibodies. The antigens of these receptors remain unknown. Sample: CD4+ T cells from PBMCs cultured with SARS-CoV-2 spike peptides, taken before COVID-19 vaccination. The receptors shown here come from a human donor who received a COVID-19 vaccine.

This clone appeared a few times. The V gene is TRBV2, the J gene TRBJ1-6; 9 bases are a match to TRBD1. Germline CDR1 reads SNHLY; CDR2 reads FYNNEI. The CDR3 contains 15 residues. V shed 8 bases and J 7 bases; nucleotides not matched to a gene: 9. CDR3 in DNA: TGTGCCAGCTCACGACTACAGGGGGCGAATTCACCCCTCCACTTT. Encoded protein: CASSRLQGANSPLHF.

The chain uses TRBV20-1 and TRBJ2-1; D tentatively fits TRBD1 or TRBD2 (5 bases each). This CDR3 spans 11 amino acids. Germline CDR1 and CDR2: DFQATT and SNEGSKA (reference sequence). V was clipped by 6 bases and J by 13 bases, with 16 bases between them. The CDR3, as DNA: TGCAGTGCGCTTACTAGAGGGGTTCAGTTCTTC. Protein sequence: CSALTRGVQFF.

The chain employs TRBV7-6 and TRBJ2-5; 7 nucleotides match TRBD1. Germline V gene sequence: CDR1 SGHVS, CDR2 FNYEAQ. The CDR3 has 16 amino acids. Trimming took 2 bases from V and 5 from J; bases not matched to a gene: 11. CDR3 protein: CASSLTTGYGFETQYF. The CDR3 DNA reads as TGTGCCAGCAGCTTAACGACAGGGTACGGATTTGAGACCCAGTACTTC.

V and J are TRBV9 and TRBJ2-1; D may correspond to TRBD1 or TRBD2 (5 bases each). The CDR3 runs to 16 residues. Germline values: CDR1 SGDLS, CDR2 YYNGEE. V was trimmed by 0 bases and J by 6 bases, leaving 16 bases between them. The CDR3: CASSVGFGWGINEQFF. The CDR3 bases are TGTGCCAGCAGCGTAGGATTTGGTTGGGGGATCAATGAGCAGTTCTTC.

This clone was counted only a few times. The gene calls are TRBV9 and TRBJ2-1, with a possible D match to TRBD1 (6 bases). CDR1 is SGDLS, CDR2 YYNGEE, per germline. The V and J ends lost 0 bases and 3 bases respectively, with 10 bases between them. The CDR3 has 15 residues. CDR3: CASSVDRAFYNEQFF. The CDR3 DNA reads TGTGCCAGCAGCGTAGACAGGGCCTTCTACAATGAGCAGTTCTTC. Filled out from reference TRBV9 and TRBJ2-1, the complete variable domain reads DSGVTQTPKHLITATGQRVTLRCSPRSGDLSVYWYQQSLDQGLQFLIQYYNGEERAKGNILERFSAQQFPDLHSELNLSSLELGDSALYFCASSVDRAFYNEQFFGPGTRLTVL.

The chain combines TRBV6-1 with TRBJ1-1; 7 bases map to TRBD1. Germline CDR1 MNHNS, CDR2 SASEGT. The CDR3 covers 11 residues. With 3 bases clipped from V and 11 bases from J, the junction kept 3 bases outside the gene matches. CDR3 protein: CASSERGRAFF. CDR3 nucleotides: TGTGCCAGCAGTGAGAGGGGGCGTGCTTTCTTT.

J is TRBJ1-3 and V is TRBV7-7; no clear D gene. The CDR3 length is 15 residues. CDR1 SSHAT and CDR2 FNYEAQ come from the germline V gene (reference sequence). V was trimmed by 0 bases and J by 7 bases, leaving 13 bases between them. Here the CDR3 DNA reads TGTGCCAGCAGCTTAGCAAAGAGAGGGAGGAACACCATATATTTT. It is translated as CASSLAKRGRNTIYF.

V and J are TRBV29-1 and TRBJ2-6; 12 bases agree with TRBD1. The ends lost 5 bases at V and 4 bases at J; junction bases unmatched: 15. The CDR3 spans 19 residues. The germline V gene encodes CDR1 SQVTM and CDR2 ANQGSEA. Here the CDR3 DNA reads TGCAGCGTTCCTTCCCCCCCTGGGACAGGGGGCGCCGGGGCCAACGTCCTGACTTTC. Amino acid sequence: CSVPSPPGTGGAGANVLTF.

This clone was observed a handful of times. V is TRBV6-4 and J is TRBJ2-6; D is uncertain. CDR1 MRHNA and CDR2 SNTAGT come from the germline V gene. Trimming took off 5 bases at V and 3 bases at J, with 5 bases between the two ends. There are 13 residues in the CDR3. CDR3 sequence reads: CASSSDGANVLTF. In nucleotides, the CDR3 is TGTGCCAGCAGTTCTGATGGGGCCAACGTCCTGACTTTC.

In this sample, this clone turned up a few times. The chain carries TRBV5-5 and TRBJ1-1; D may be TRBD1 (5 bases). The CDR3 is 14 residues long. Germline lookup yields CDR1 SGHKS and CDR2 YYEKEE (reference sequence). With 3 bases removed from V and 7 bases from J, the gap between germline ends came to 16 bases. CDR3: CASSSRAGRNEAFF. CDR3 DNA sequence: TGTGCCAGCAGCTCCCGGGCAGGGAGGAATGAAGCTTTCTTT.

The chain is built from TRBV5-1 and TRBJ2-6, with D maybe TRBD1 (6 bases). Trimming left V 4 bases short and J 0 bases short, with 11 bases between. The CDR3 runs to 16 residues. From germline, CDR1 is SGHRS and CDR2 YFSETQ. In nucleotides, the CDR3 is TGCGCCAGCAGCCTGACAGGCACCTCTGGGGCCAACGTCCTGACTTTC. It specifies CASSLTGTSGANVLTF.

The V and J genes are TRBV9 and TRBJ1-6; D ambiguous. Germline CDR1 and CDR2: SGDLS and YYNGEE. The CDR3 runs to 14 residues. The germline V and J ends were trimmed by 0 bases and 10 bases, with 11 bases remaining between them. DNA for the CDR3: TGTGCCAGCAGCGTAGTCGGAGGTGACTCACCCCTCCACTTT. Its translation is CASSVVGGDSPLHF.

The chain carries TRBV4-1 and TRBJ2-4; the D gene is possibly TRBD1 (6 bases). This CDR3 is 17 amino acids long. Trimming shortened V by 1 base and J by 1 base, and 14 bases separated the two germline ends. Germline V gene lookup returns CDR1 MGHRA and CDR2 YSYEKL. In DNA, the CDR3 is TGCGCCAGCAGCCAAGTTGGCAGGGGAGATGCCAAAAACATTCAGTACTTC. Translation: CASSQVGRGDAKNIQYF.

The gene calls are TRBV24-1 and TRBJ2-5, with D perhaps TRBD2 (5 bases). Trimming cost V 3 bases and J 4 bases, with 8 bases left between them. The CDR3 totals 13 residues. Looked up from germline, CDR1 is KGHDR and CDR2 is SFDVKD. The CDR3 protein is CATSDAGPETQYF. For the CDR3, the DNA is TGTGCCACCAGTGATGCGGGCCCAGAGACCCAGTACTTC.

This clone was seen a handful of times. The chain combines TRBV2 with TRBJ1-5; 10 nucleotides agree with TRBD1. Trimming removed 5 bases from V and 7 bases from J; junction bases left unmatched: 8. Germline V gene sequence: CDR1 SNHLY, CDR2 FYNNEI. CDR3 length equals 15 residues. CDR3 sequence (DNA): TGTGCCAGCAGTCAGTTGGGACAGGGGAAACAGCCCCAGCATTTT. Encoded protein: CASSQLGQGKQPQHF. Filled out from reference TRBV2 and TRBJ1-5, the complete variable domain reads EPEVTQTPSHQVTQMGQEVILRCVPISNHLYFYWYRQILGQKVEFLVSFYNNEISEKSEIFDDQFSVERPDGSNFTLKIRSTKLEDSAMYFCASSQLGQGKQPQHFGDGTRLSIL.